The 4 T cell receptor beta chains below come from one sample, sequenced in a study of blood T cell repertoires in COVID-19. Method: immunoSEQ multiplex PCR; TCRdb's copy keeps in-frame clones and lacks some. The data contain roughly 270,000 clones, over 75% of them singletons. The sequencing input was peripheral blood. The receptors stem from a man between 50 and 59 years old with active or convalescent COVID-19.

CDR3 nucleotides: TGTGCCAGCAGTGACATCGGACAGGGTCTCAACTACGAGCAGTACTTC. Translated, it gives CASSDIGQGLNYEQYF. This chain uses TRBV25-1 with TRBJ2-7; 8 positions agree with TRBD1. The CDR3 is 16 amino acids. Trimming removed 3 bases from V and 3 bases from J; junction bases left unmatched: 10. Germline assignment: CDR1 MGHDK and CDR2 SYGVNS.

This chain joins TRBV27 and TRBJ1-5, with D unclear. Germline V gene sequence: CDR1 MNHEY, CDR2 SMNVEV (reference sequence). V was pared by 5 bases and J by 3 bases, with 11 bases between. The length of the CDR3 is 14 residues. The CDR3 here is CASSPGYANQPQHF. The CDR3 nucleotides read TGTGCCAGCAGTCCCGGGTATGCCAATCAGCCCCAGCATTTT.

The chain carries TRBV19 and TRBJ2-3; D uncertain. This CDR3 contains 12 residues. The germline V and J ends were trimmed by 3 bases and 6 bases, with 7 bases remaining between them. From germline, CDR1 is LNHDA and CDR2 SQIVND (reference sequence). The CDR3 protein is CASSISMDTQYF. The CDR3 region has the DNA TGTGCCAGTAGTATTTCCATGGATACGCAGTATTTT.

This clone is a singleton in its sample. The chain employs TRBV5-1 and TRBJ1-1; TRBD1 agrees at 11 bases. Germline V CDR1 and CDR2: SGHRS, YFSETQ. This CDR3 is built from 17 residues. With V trimmed by 0 bases and J by 0 bases, 4 bases remained unmatched. The CDR3: CASSLGGQGALNTEAFF. In nucleotides, the CDR3 is TGCGCCAGCAGCTTGGGCGGACAGGGGGCTTTGAACACTGAAGCTTTCTTT.